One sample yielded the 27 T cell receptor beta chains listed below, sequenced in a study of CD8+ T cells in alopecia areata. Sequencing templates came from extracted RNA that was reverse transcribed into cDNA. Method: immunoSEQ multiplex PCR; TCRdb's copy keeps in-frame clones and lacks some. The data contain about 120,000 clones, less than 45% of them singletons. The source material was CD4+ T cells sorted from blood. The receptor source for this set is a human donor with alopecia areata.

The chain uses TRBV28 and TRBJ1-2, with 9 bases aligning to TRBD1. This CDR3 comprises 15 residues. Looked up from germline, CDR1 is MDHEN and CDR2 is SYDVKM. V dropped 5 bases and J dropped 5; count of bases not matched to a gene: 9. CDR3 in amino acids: CASSITQGAGYGYTF. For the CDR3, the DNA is TGTGCCAGCAGTATTACACAGGGGGCGGGTTATGGCTACACCTTC.

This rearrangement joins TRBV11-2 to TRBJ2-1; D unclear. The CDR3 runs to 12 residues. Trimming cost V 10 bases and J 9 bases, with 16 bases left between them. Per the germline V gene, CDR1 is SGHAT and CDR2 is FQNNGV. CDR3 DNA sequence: TGTGCCACCGCGAAAGGTTTGGGTGAGCAGTTCTTC. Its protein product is CATAKGLGEQFF.

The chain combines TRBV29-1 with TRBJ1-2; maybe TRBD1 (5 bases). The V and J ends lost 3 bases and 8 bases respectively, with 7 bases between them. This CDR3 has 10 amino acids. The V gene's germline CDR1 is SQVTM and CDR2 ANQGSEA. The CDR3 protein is CSVDGGGYTF. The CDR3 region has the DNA TGCAGCGTTGATGGGGGAGGCTACACCTTC.

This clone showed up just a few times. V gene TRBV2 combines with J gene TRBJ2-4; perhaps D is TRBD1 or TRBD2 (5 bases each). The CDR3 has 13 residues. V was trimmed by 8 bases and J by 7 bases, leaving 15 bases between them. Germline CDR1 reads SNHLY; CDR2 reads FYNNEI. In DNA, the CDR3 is TGTGCCAGCGGCGTGGGGGAAAGGAACATTCAGTACTTC. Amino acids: CASGVGERNIQYF.

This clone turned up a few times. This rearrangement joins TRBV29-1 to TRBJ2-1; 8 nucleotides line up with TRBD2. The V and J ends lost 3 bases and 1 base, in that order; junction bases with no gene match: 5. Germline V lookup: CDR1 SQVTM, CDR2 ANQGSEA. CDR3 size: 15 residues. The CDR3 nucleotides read TGCAGCGTTGAGGCTAGCGGGTTATCCTACAATGAGCAGTTCTTC. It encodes CSVEASGLSYNEQFF.

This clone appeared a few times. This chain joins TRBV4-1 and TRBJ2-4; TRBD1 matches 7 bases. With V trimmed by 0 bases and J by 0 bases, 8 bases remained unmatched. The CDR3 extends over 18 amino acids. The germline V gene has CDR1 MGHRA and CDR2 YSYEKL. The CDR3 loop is CASSQDPGTELAKNIQYF. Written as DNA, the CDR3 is TGCGCCAGCAGCCAAGATCCCGGGACAGAACTAGCCAAAAACATTCAGTACTTC.

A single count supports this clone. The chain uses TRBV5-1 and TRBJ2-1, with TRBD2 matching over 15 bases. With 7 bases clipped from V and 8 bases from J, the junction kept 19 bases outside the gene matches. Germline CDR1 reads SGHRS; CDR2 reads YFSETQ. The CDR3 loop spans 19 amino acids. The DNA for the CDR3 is TGCGCCAGCCGGCCCCTGACGGAGGGACTAGCGGGAGGTAAAGATGAGCAGTTCTTC. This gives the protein CASRPLTEGLAGGKDEQFF.

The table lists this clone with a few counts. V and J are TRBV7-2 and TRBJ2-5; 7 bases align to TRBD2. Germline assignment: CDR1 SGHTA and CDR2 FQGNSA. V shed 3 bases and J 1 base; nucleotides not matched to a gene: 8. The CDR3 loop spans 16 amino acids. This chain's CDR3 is CASSFGLAATQETQYF. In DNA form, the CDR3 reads TGTGCCAGCAGCTTTGGGCTAGCGGCGACCCAAGAGACCCAGTACTTC.

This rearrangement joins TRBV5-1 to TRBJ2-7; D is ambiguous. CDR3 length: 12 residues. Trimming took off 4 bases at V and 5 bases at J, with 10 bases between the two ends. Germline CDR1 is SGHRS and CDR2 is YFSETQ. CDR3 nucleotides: TGCGCCAGCAGCCTCCGTGGGGACGAGCAGTACTTC. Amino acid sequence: CASSLRGDEQYF.

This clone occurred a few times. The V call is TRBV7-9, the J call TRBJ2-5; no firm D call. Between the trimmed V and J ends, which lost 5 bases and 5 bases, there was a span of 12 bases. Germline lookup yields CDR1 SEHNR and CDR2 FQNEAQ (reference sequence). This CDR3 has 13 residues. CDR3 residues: CASSVPSLETQYF. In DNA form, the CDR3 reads TGTGCCAGCAGCGTACCATCTTTGGAGACCCAGTACTTC. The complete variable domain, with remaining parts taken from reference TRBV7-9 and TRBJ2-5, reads DTGVSQNPRHKITKRGQNVTFRCDPISEHNRLYWYRQTLGQGPEFLTYFQNEAQLEKSRLLSDRFSAERPKGSFSTLEIQRTEQGDSAMYLCASSVPSLETQYFGPGTRLLVL.

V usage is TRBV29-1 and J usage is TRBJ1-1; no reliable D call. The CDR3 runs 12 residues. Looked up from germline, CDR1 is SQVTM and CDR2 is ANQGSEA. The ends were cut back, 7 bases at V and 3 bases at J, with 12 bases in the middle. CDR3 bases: TGCAGCGGGGCTCTGGGCGACACTGAAGCTTTCTTT. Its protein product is CSGALGDTEAFF.

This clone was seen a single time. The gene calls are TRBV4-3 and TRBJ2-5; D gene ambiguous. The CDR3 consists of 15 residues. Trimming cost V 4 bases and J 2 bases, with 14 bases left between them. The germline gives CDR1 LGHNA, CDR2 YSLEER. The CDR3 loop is CASSRRLREQETQYF. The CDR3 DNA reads TGCGCCAGCAGCCGCCGGCTGAGAGAACAAGAGACCCAGTACTTC.

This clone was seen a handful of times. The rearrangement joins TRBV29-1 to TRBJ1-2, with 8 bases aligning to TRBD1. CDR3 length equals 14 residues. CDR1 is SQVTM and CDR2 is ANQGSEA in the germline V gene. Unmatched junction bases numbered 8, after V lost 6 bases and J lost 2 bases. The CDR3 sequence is CSVRSTGENYGYTF. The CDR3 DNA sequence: TGCAGCGTACGCTCGACAGGGGAGAACTATGGCTACACCTTC.

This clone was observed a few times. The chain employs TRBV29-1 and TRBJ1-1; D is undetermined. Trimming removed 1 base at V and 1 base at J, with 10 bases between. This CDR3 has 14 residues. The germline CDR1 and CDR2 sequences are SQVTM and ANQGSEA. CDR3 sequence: CSVEARERNTEAFF. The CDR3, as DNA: TGCAGCGTTGAAGCCCGAGAGAGGAACACTGAAGCTTTCTTT.

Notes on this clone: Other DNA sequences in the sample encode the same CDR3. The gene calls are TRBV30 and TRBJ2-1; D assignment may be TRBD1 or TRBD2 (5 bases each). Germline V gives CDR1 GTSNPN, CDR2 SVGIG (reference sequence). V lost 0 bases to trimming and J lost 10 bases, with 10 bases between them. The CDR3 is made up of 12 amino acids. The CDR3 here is CAWSVRWGEQFF. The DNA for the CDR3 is TGTGCCTGGAGTGTACGATGGGGGGAGCAGTTCTTC.

The CDR3 nucleotides are TGTGCCAGCAGCCCCGGGGCGGGTGAGACCCAGTACTTC. Residues: CASSPGAGETQYF. The V gene is TRBV7-2, the J gene TRBJ2-5, with D possibly being TRBD1 or TRBD2 (5 bases each). This CDR3 has 13 residues. Deletions cut 5 bases from V and 5 bases from J, with 12 bases between. The germline V gene encodes CDR1 SGHTA and CDR2 FQGNSA.

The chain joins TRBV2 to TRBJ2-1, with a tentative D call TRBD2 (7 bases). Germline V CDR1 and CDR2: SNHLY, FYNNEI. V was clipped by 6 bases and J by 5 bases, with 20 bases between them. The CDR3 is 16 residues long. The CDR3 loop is CASSEGGLSINNEQFF. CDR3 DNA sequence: TGTGCCAGCAGCGAGGGGGGGCTTTCTATAAACAATGAGCAGTTCTTC. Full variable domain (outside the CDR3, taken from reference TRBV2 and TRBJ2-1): EPEVTQTPSHQVTQMGQEVILRCVPISNHLYFYWYRQILGQKVEFLVSFYNNEISEKSEIFDDQFSVERPDGSNFTLKIRSTKLEDSAMYFCASSEGGLSINNEQFFGPGTRLTVL.

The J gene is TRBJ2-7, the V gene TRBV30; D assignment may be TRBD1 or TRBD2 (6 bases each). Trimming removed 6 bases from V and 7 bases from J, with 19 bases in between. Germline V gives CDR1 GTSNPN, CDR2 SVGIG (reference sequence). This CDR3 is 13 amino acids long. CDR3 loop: CACGTSGLSEQYF. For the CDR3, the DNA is TGTGCCTGTGGGACATCGGGACTGTCGGAGCAGTACTTC.

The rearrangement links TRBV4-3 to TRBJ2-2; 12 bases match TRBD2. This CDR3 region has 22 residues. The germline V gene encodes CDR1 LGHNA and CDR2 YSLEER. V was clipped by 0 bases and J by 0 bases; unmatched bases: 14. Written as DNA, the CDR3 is TGCGCCAGCAGCCAAGAACGTGGACTAGCGGGGAGAGCCCACGCGAACACCGGGGAGCTGTTTTTT. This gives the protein CASSQERGLAGRAHANTGELFF.

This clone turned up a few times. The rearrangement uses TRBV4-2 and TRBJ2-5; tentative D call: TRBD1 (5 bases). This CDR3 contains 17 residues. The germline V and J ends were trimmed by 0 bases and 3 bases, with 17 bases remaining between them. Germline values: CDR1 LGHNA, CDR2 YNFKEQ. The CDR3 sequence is CASSQDGPGSGKETQYF. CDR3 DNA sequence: TGTGCCAGCAGCCAAGATGGCCCAGGGTCTGGTAAAGAGACCCAGTACTTC.

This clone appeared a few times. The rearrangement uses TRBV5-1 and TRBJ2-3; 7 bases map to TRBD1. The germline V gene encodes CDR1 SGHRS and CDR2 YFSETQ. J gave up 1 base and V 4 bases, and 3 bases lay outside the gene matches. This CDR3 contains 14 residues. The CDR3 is CASSQGQGTDTQYF. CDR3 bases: TGCGCCAGCAGCCAAGGACAGGGCACAGATACGCAGTATTTT. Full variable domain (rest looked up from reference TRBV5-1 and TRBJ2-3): KAGVTQTPRYLIKTRGQQVTLSCSPISGHRSVSWYQQTPGQGLQFLFEYFSETQRNKGNFPGRFSGRQFSNSRSEMNVSTLELGDSALYLCASSQGQGTDTQYFGPGTRLTVL.

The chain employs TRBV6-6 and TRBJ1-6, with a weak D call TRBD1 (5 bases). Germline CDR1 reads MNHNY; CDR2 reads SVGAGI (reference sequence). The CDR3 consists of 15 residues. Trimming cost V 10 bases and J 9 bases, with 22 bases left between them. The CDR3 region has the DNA TGTGCCACCCGGGAGCCGGGACTAATTAGTTCACCCCTCCACTTT. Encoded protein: CATREPGLISSPLHF.

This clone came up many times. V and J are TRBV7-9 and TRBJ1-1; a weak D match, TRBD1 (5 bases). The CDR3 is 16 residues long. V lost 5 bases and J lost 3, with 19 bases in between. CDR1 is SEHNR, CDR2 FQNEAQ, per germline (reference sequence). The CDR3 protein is CASSRPGTISDTEAFF. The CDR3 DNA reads TGTGCCAGCAGCCGTCCCGGGACGATTTCGGACACTGAAGCTTTCTTT.

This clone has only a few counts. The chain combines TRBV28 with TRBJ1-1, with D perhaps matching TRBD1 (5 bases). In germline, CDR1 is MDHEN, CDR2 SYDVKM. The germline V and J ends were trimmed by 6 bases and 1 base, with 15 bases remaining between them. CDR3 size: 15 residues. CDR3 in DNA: TGTGCCAGCAGCGTGGACGGGACTCCGAACACTGAAGCTTTCTTT. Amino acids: CASSVDGTPNTEAFF.

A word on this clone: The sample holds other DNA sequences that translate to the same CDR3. This chain's CDR3 is CASSLQGQETQYF. The CDR3 nucleotides are TGCGCCAGCAGCTTGCAGGGACAAGAGACCCAGTACTTC. The chain recombines TRBV5-1 with TRBJ2-5, with D perhaps matching TRBD1 (5 bases). Germline V gives CDR1 SGHRS, CDR2 YFSETQ. V was cut by 1 base and J by 2 bases, with 6 bases left in between. CDR3 length: 13 amino acids. Based on the CDR3 plus reference TRBV5-1 and TRBJ2-5, the full variable domain is KAGVTQTPRYLIKTRGQQVTLSCSPISGHRSVSWYQQTPGQGLQFLFEYFSETQRNKGNFPGRFSGRQFSNSRSEMNVSTLELGDSALYLCASSLQGQETQYFGPGTRLLVL.

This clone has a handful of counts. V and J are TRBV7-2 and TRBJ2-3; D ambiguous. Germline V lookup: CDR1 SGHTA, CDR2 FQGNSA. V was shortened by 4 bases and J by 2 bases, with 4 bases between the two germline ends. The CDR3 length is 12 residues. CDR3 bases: TGTGCCAGCAGCTCATTCACAGATACGCAGTATTTT. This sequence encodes CASSSFTDTQYF.

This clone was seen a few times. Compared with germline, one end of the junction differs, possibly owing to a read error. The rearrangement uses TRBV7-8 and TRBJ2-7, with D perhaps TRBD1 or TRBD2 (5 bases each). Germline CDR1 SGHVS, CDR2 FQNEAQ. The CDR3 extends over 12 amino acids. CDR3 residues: CASRRLLGENHF. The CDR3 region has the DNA TGTGCCAGCAGAAGACTACTGGGGGAGAACCACTTC.